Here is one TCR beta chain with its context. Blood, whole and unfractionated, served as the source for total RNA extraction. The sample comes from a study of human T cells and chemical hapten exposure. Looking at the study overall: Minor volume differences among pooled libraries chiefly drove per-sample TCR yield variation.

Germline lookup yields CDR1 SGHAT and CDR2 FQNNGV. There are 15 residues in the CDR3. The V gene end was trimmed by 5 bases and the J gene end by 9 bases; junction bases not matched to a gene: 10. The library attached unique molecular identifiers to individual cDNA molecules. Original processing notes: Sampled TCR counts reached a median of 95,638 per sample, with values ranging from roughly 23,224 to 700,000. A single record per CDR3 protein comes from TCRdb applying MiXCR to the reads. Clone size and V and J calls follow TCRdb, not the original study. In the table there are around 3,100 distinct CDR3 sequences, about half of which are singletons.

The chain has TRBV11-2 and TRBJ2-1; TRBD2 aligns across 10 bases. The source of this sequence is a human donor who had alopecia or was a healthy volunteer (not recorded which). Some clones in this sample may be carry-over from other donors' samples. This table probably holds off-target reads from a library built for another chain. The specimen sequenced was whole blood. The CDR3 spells CASSPLAGVGSEQFF. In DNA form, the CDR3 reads TGTGCCAGCAGCCCTCTAGCGGGAGTAGGATCTGAGCAGTTCTTC.